This T cell receptor (beta chain) was obtained from a study of T cell responses to AZD1222 COVID-19 vaccine. Study-wide results and caveats: The study reported that nearly half of spike-specific TCRs target unmutated variant regions.

Notes on this clone: Antigen unknown.

The CDR3 contains 14 residues. V was trimmed by 2 bases and J by 2 bases, leaving 8 bases between them. Germline CDR1 SGHTA, CDR2 FQGNSA. Assay used: immunoSEQ multiplex PCR; TCRdb lists only in-frame clones, some missing. The table lists more than 95,000 clones, roughly 82% of them singletons. Sequenced material: peripheral blood, taken on day 0 of AZD1222 vaccination. The chain recombines TRBV7-2 with TRBJ2-3; D gene uncertain. The source is an adult in good health. This CDR3 reads CASSLRLNTDTQYF. The CDR3 nucleotides are TGTGCCAGCAGCTTACGCCTCAACACAGATACGCAGTATTTT. The variable domain in full, completed from reference TRBV7-2 and TRBJ2-3, reads GAGVSQSPSNKVTEKGKDVELRCDPISGHTALYWYRQSLGQGLEFLIYFQGNSAPDKSGLPSDRFSAERTGGSVSTLTIQRTQQEDSAVYLCASSLRLNTDTQYFGPGTRLTVL.